Below, 29 T cell receptor beta chains from the same sample are listed, as sequenced in a study of T-cell memory formation after mild COVID-19. Each CDR3 protein is one row after TCRdb ran MiXCR on the 5' RACE reads. The sample has about 430,000 distinct CDR3 sequences; roughly a quarter are singletons. Sequenced input: PBMCs or a T cell subset sorted from them (not recorded which). Receptors originate from an adult woman who had mild COVID-19 (a few samples of this study predate the infection). Cell type and time point are not known.

The table lists this clonotype with many counts. V is TRBV7-2 and J is TRBJ2-5; 9 bases fit TRBD1. Germline loops: CDR1 SGHTA, CDR2 FQGNSA. The trim removed 5 bases at V and 3 bases at J, leaving 4 bases unmatched. This CDR3 contains 14 residues. The CDR3 region is CASSRGTGKETQYF. The DNA for the CDR3 is TGTGCCAGCAGCCGTGGGACAGGGAAAGAGACCCAGTACTTC.

This clonotype showed up just a few times. The chain employs TRBV9 and TRBJ2-1; a possible D gene is TRBD1 (5 bases). Trimming pared 4 bases from V and 8 bases from J, leaving 7 bases between. The CDR3 covers 11 residues. Germline CDR1 SGDLS, CDR2 YYNGEE. The CDR3 region has the DNA TGTGCCAGCAGCAACAGGTATGAGCAGTTCTTC. It codes for CASSNRYEQFF.

This clonotype has just a few counts. The DNA of the CDR3 is TGTGCCAGCAGCTTAGTCCAACGGGGGGCTGTCACCGGGGAGCTGTTTTTT. This sequence encodes CASSLVQRGAVTGELFF. The V and J genes are TRBV7-8 and TRBJ2-2; D is possibly TRBD2 (7 bases). CDR3 length: 17 residues. Germline V gene data show CDR1 as SGHVS and CDR2 as FQNEAQ. Trimming cost V 1 base and J 4 bases, with 16 bases left between them.

The rearrangement joins TRBV7-9 to TRBJ2-7, with 9 bases matching TRBD1. The CDR3 loop spans 15 amino acids. Germline CDR1 and CDR2: SEHNR and FQNEAQ (reference sequence). The trim removed 6 bases at V and 3 bases at J, leaving 9 bases unmatched. This chain's CDR3 is CASSGLGQGFYEQYF. For the CDR3, the DNA is TGTGCCAGCAGTGGATTGGGACAGGGTTTCTACGAGCAGTACTTC.

The V and J genes are TRBV5-1 and TRBJ2-3; no reliable D call. The CDR3 is 12 residues long. V lost 5 bases and J lost 9, with 13 bases in between. The germline V gene has CDR1 SGHRS and CDR2 YFSETQ. CDR3: CASRLGSGTQYF. CDR3 DNA sequence: TGCGCCAGCAGACTGGGAAGTGGGACGCAGTATTTT.

The rearrangement joins TRBV7-3 to TRBJ2-1; tentatively, D is TRBD1 or TRBD2 (5 bases each). Germline V CDR1 and CDR2: SGHTA, FQGTGA. The V end lost 6 bases, the J end lost 6 bases, and 18 bases lay between the germline ends. This CDR3 spans 15 amino acids. CDR3 region: CASSSRDQPGNEQFF. CDR3 DNA: TGTGCCAGCAGTTCCCGGGACCAACCCGGCAATGAGCAGTTCTTC.

This clonotype turned up a few times. The rearrangement links TRBV20-1 to TRBJ1-3; D is unclear. CDR3 length equals 16 residues. Trimming stripped 4 bases from V and 1 base from J, with 17 bases between. From germline, CDR1 is DFQATT and CDR2 SNEGSKA (reference sequence). CDR3 sequence (DNA): TGCAGTGCTAAAGGGCCGATCTTTCTGTCTGGAAACACCATATATTTT. This translates into CSAKGPIFLSGNTIYF.

This clonotype has a handful of counts. This chain connects TRBV5-1 to TRBJ1-5; D may be TRBD1 (5 bases). The V end lost 0 bases, the J end lost 1 base, and 11 bases lay between the germline ends. The V gene's germline CDR1 is SGHRS and CDR2 YFSETQ. The CDR3 loop spans 16 amino acids. CDR3 residues: CASSLAGGFSNQPQHF. The CDR3 nucleotides read TGCGCCAGCAGCTTGGCCGGGGGGTTCAGCAATCAGCCCCAGCATTTT.

This clonotype was detected many times. V and J are TRBV24-1 and TRBJ1-1; 7 bases map to TRBD1. This CDR3 comprises 11 residues. Germline CDR1 reads KGHDR; CDR2 reads SFDVKD. The trim removed 9 bases at V and 11 bases at J, leaving 8 bases unmatched. Written as DNA, the CDR3 is TGTGCCACCCAAGACAGGGAGGAGGCTTTCTTT. This sequence encodes CATQDREEAFF.

This chain links TRBV27 with TRBJ1-1, with D perhaps TRBD1 (5 bases). Germline assignment: CDR1 MNHEY and CDR2 SMNVEV (reference sequence). V was clipped by 3 bases and J by 5 bases, with 16 bases between them. The CDR3 has 15 amino acids. CDR3 residues: CASSFLGGGFTEAFF. As DNA, the CDR3 is TGTGCCAGCAGTTTCCTTGGGGGGGGTTTTACTGAAGCTTTCTTT.

The chain has TRBV7-2 and TRBJ1-2, with a tentative D call TRBD1 (5 bases). The CDR3 extends over 14 amino acids. Germline CDR1 is SGHTA and CDR2 is FQGNSA. V lost 2 bases and J lost 8, with 15 bases in between. This CDR3 is CASSLRQGTWGYTF. The CDR3 DNA reads TGTGCCAGCAGCTTAAGGCAGGGCACCTGGGGCTACACCTTC.

This clonotype occurred a few times. A much larger clone differs from this one at a single base, so this may be a read error. The chain has TRBV6-4 and TRBJ2-2; a weak D match, TRBD1 (6 bases). This CDR3 region has 13 residues. The germline gives CDR1 MRHNA, CDR2 SNTAGT. CDR3 nucleotide sequence: TGTGCCAGCAGTGACAGGGACACCGGGGAGCTGTCTTTT. The encoded protein is CASSDRDTGELSF.

CDR3 region: CASSPTGVSNSPLHF. The CDR3 DNA follows: TGTGCCAGCTCACCTACAGGGGTTTCTAATTCACCCCTCCACTTT. This rearrangement joins TRBV18 to TRBJ1-6, with 7 nucleotides matching TRBD1. V shed 3 bases, J shed 6 bases, and the junction held 5 bases outside the gene matches. Germline lookup yields CDR1 KGHSH and CDR2 LQKENI. This CDR3 comprises 15 residues.

In this sample, this clonotype turned up a few times. The rearrangement joins TRBV29-1 to TRBJ2-1, with D possibly being TRBD2 (5 bases). Germline V gene sequence: CDR1 SQVTM, CDR2 ANQGSEA. This CDR3 comprises 15 residues. V was shortened by 1 base and J by 0 bases, with 10 bases between the two germline ends. CDR3 residues: CSVEGAGNSYNEQFF. The CDR3 coding sequence is TGCAGCGTTGAAGGGGCCGGGAACTCCTACAATGAGCAGTTCTTC.

J is TRBJ2-7 and V is TRBV3-1; D may be TRBD1 (6 bases). Germline V gene sequence: CDR1 LGHDT, CDR2 YNNKEL (reference sequence). V was clipped by 1 base and J by 2 bases, with 12 bases between them. CDR3 size: 15 residues. In DNA form, the CDR3 reads TGTGCCAGCAGCCAAGTGGGTACAGGGCCCTACGAGCAGTACTTC. Protein sequence: CASSQVGTGPYEQYF.

This clonotype came up a few times. The chain employs TRBV15 and TRBJ1-1; D remains unclear. Germline V lookup: CDR1 LNHNV, CDR2 YYDKDF (reference sequence). With 3 bases removed from V and 4 bases from J, the gap between germline ends came to 15 bases. The CDR3 spans 15 residues. The CDR3 DNA reads as TGTGCCACCAGCAGTTTCTGGGATCTGGGCACTGAAGCTTTCTTT. Amino acid sequence: CATSSFWDLGTEAFF. The variable domain in full, with the rest retrieved from reference TRBV15 and TRBJ1-1, is DAMVIQNPRYQVTQFGKPVTLSCSQTLNHNVMYWYQQKSSQAPKLLFHYYDKDFNNEADTPDNFQSRRPNTSFCFLDIRSPGLGDTAMYLCATSSFWDLGTEAFFGQGTRLTVV.

V is TRBV24-1 and J is TRBJ2-2, with TRBD1 matching 9 bases. The J segment lost 8 bases and the V segment lost 4 bases, leaving 10 bases of the junction unmatched. Per germline, CDR1 KGHDR and CDR2 SFDVKD. This CDR3 spans 16 amino acids. The CDR3 reads CATSDLGTGLSGELFF. For the CDR3, the DNA is TGTGCCACCAGTGACCTGGGGACAGGGCTTTCTGGGGAGCTGTTTTTT.

This clonotype appeared a few times. The rearrangement uses TRBV20-1 and TRBJ2-1, with TRBD2 matching 11 bases. Germline V CDR1 and CDR2: DFQATT, SNEGSKA (reference sequence). The CDR3 consists of 15 residues. V gave up 2 bases and J gave up 6 bases; unmatched junction bases: 6. The CDR3 region has the DNA TGCAGTGCTAGATGGGGGACTAGCGGCGGCAATGAGCAGTTCTTC. This sequence encodes CSARWGTSGGNEQFF.

This chain links TRBV6-6 with TRBJ1-1; D is uncertain. Germline CDR1 is MNHNY and CDR2 is SVGAGI (reference sequence). The V gene lost 3 bases and the J gene lost 5 bases, with 19 bases spanning the gap. The CDR3 loop spans 16 amino acids. The CDR3 spells CASSYSRLDGGTEAFF. CDR3 nucleotides: TGTGCCAGCAGTTATTCCCGGTTGGACGGTGGGACTGAAGCTTTCTTT.

The chain links TRBV19 to TRBJ2-5; tentative D call: TRBD2 (6 bases). The CDR3 spans 15 residues. Germline values: CDR1 LNHDA, CDR2 SQIVND (reference sequence). The V gene lost 4 bases and the J gene lost 5 bases, with 17 bases spanning the gap. CDR3 protein: CASSTHTSQRETQYF. CDR3 in DNA: TGTGCCAGTAGTACCCATACTAGCCAGAGGGAGACCCAGTACTTC. The whole variable domain, remainder taken from reference TRBV19 and TRBJ2-5, is DGGITQSPKYLFRKEGQNVTLSCEQNLNHDAMYWYRQDPGQGLRLIYYSQIVNDFQKGDIAEGYSVSREKKESFPLTVTSAQKNPTAFYLCASSTHTSQRETQYFGPGTRLLVL.

The genes are TRBV15 and TRBJ1-1; no firm D call. Per germline, CDR1 LNHNV and CDR2 YYDKDF (reference sequence). V lost 6 bases and J 3 bases, leaving 5 bases between the germline ends. This CDR3 region has 11 residues. CDR3 amino acids: CATRKDTEAFF. CDR3 sequence (DNA): TGTGCCACCAGAAAGGACACTGAAGCTTTCTTT.

This clonotype was detected a few times. This chain connects TRBV12-3 or TRBV12-4 to TRBJ2-2, with D unresolved. The CDR3 runs 13 residues. V was cut by 6 bases and J by 8 bases, with 13 bases left in between. DNA of the CDR3: TGTGCCAGCAGACAAACATTCAGAGGGGAGCTGTTTTTT. Protein product: CASRQTFRGELFF.

V usage is TRBV6-6 and J usage is TRBJ2-5, with unresolved D. Trimming left V 0 bases short and J 4 bases short, with 12 bases between. Germline loops: CDR1 MNHNY, CDR2 SVGAGI (reference sequence). The CDR3 runs to 15 residues. The CDR3 bases are TGTGCCAGCAGTTACTCGCCAAGAACTGGAGAGACCCAGTACTTC. This sequence encodes CASSYSPRTGETQYF.

This clonotype was detected once. In nucleotides, the CDR3 is TGTGCCAGCAGTGAAGAGCGCAGGGGGCCCTACGAGCAGTACTTC. Translating gives CASSEERRGPYEQYF. The rearrangement joins TRBV25-1 to TRBJ2-7; TRBD1 matches at 8 bases. V was clipped by 2 bases and J by 2 bases; unmatched bases: 5. CDR3 length: 15 residues. The germline CDR1 and CDR2 sequences are MGHDK and SYGVNS.

This clonotype was seen only a few times. V usage is TRBV7-2 and J usage is TRBJ2-4; possible D gene TRBD1, 6 bases. The length of the CDR3 is 16 residues. CDR1 is SGHTA and CDR2 is FQGNSA in the germline V gene. V lost 3 bases to trimming and J lost 0 bases, with 12 bases between them. The CDR3 sequence: CASSFSGVLAKNIQYF. CDR3 DNA: TGTGCCAGCAGCTTTTCAGGGGTACTAGCCAAAAACATTCAGTACTTC.

V is TRBV4-2 and J is TRBJ1-5, with TRBD1 matching over 10 bases. This CDR3 spans 15 amino acids. The germline gives CDR1 LGHNA, CDR2 YNFKEQ. Trimming cost V 3 bases and J 5 bases; bases outside gene matches: 4. The CDR3 DNA sequence: TGTGCCAGCAGCCACTCCGGGACAGGGGATCAGCCCCAGCATTTT. Its protein is CASSHSGTGDQPQHF.

In its sample, this clonotype was seen a few times. One end of the junction varies from germline; a read error may be responsible. The J gene is TRBJ2-7, the V gene TRBV12-3 or TRBV12-4; the match to TRBD2 covers 8 bases. The CDR3 is 12 residues long. CDR3 region: CASSLGGASLIF. The DNA for the CDR3 is TGTGCCAGCAGTCTCGGGGGGGCCAGCCTCATCTTC.

This clonotype showed up just once. The V call is TRBV7-9, the J call TRBJ2-7; D is uncertain. There are 14 residues in the CDR3. The V gene lost 0 bases and the J gene lost 1 base, with 7 bases spanning the gap. The germline CDR1 and CDR2 sequences are SEHNR and FQNEAQ (reference sequence). The CDR3 DNA reads as TGTGCCAGCAGCTTAGCGAACAGATCCTACGAGCAGTACTTC. It specifies CASSLANRSYEQYF.

The table lists this clonotype with a few counts. The chain has TRBV3-1 and TRBJ1-1; 8 bases are shared with TRBD1. The CDR3 has 14 amino acids. Germline loops: CDR1 LGHDT, CDR2 YNNKEL (reference sequence). Trimming cost V 5 bases and J 4 bases; bases outside gene matches: 6. In nucleotides, the CDR3 is TGTGCCAGCAGCGTAGGACAGGGAGTCACTGAAGCTTTCTTT. Translating it yields CASSVGQGVTEAFF. The full variable domain, in which reference TRBV3-1 and TRBJ1-1 provide the parts outside the CDR3, is DTAVSQTPKYLVTQMGNDKSIKCEQNLGHDTMYWYKQDSKKFLKIMFSYNNKELIINETVPNRFSPKSPDKAHLNLHINSLELGDSAVYFCASSVGQGVTEAFFGQGTRLTVV.